This TCR beta chain is drawn from a study of T cells in Graves' hyperthyroidism and ophthalmopathy. Study-wide findings and caveats: A 13 V-J model separated ophthalmopathy from stable hyperthyroidism.

From RNA transcripts, TCR beta CDR3 regions were amplified. When the TCR CDR3 underwent first-round RT-PCR, the HTBI primer set was used. TCRdb reanalysed the multiplex PCR reads using MiXCR and keeps one entry per CDR3 protein. The sample yields a few hundred thousand distinct CDR3 sequences, about 16% seen once. The CDR3 contains 15 residues. V shed 0 bases, J shed 5 bases, and the junction held 5 bases outside the gene matches. The germline CDR1 and CDR2 sequences are KGHSH and LQKENI. With a duration under 2 months, the hyperthyroidism was newly diagnosed in patients aged 18 to 65. Diagnostic decisions used clinical symptoms, serum thyroxine and TRAb, thyroid ultrasound and orbital computed tomography. This clonotype came up many times. Its target is unknown.

The sequenced sample was blood. V gene TRBV18 combines with J gene TRBJ1-1, with 8 bases that match TRBD1. The source of this sequence is a man aged 35 to 55 with Graves' hyperthyroidism. The CDR3 here is CASSPPYDRGTEAFF. CDR3 coding DNA: TGTGCCAGCTCACCACCGTACGACAGGGGAACTGAAGCTTTCTTT.